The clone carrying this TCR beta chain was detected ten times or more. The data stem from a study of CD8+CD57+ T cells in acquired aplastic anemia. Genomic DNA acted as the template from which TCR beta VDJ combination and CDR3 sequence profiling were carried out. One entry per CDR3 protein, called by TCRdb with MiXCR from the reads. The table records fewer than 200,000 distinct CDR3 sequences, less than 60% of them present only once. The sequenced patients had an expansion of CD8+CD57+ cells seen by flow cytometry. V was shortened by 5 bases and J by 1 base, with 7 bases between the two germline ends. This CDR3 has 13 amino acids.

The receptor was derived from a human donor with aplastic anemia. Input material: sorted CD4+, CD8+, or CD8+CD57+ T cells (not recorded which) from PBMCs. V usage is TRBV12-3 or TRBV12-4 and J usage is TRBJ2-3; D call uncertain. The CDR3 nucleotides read TGTGCCAGCAGTCCTCATCGCACAGATACGCAGTATTTT. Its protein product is CASSPHRTDTQYF.